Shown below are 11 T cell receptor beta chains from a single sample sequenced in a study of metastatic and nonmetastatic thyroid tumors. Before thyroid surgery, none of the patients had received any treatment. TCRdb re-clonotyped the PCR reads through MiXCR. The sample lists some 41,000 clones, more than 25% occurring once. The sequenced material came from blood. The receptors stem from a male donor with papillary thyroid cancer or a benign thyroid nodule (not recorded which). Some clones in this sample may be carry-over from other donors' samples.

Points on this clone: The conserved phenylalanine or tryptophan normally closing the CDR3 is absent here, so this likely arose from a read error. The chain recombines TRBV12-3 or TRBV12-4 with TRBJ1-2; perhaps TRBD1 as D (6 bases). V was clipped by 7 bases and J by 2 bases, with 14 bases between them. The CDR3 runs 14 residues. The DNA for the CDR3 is TGTGCCAGCATTCCCCTCACAGGGAACTATGGCTACACCTCC. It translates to CASIPLTGNYGYTS.

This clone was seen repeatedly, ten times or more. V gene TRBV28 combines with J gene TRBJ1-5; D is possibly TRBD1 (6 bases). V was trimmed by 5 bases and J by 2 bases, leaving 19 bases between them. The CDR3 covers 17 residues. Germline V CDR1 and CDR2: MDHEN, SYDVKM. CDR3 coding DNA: TGTGCCAGCAGTCGAGGGGGACGGTATGGGGGCAATCAGCCCCAGCATTTT. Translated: CASSRGGRYGGNQPQHF.

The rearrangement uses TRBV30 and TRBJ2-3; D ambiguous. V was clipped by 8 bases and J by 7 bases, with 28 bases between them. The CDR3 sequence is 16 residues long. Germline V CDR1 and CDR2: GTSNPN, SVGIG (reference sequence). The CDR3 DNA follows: TGTGCCCGCTCACTTTTCCCCCCTCTGGAGCGACATACGCAGTATTTT. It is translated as CARSLFPPLERHTQYF.

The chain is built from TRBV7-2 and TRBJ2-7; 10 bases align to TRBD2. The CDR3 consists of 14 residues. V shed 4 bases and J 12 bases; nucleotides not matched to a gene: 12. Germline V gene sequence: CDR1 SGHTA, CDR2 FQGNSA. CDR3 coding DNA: TGTGCCAGCAGCTCCATAGCGGGAGGAACTGAGTGGTACTTC. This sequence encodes CASSSIAGGTEWYF.

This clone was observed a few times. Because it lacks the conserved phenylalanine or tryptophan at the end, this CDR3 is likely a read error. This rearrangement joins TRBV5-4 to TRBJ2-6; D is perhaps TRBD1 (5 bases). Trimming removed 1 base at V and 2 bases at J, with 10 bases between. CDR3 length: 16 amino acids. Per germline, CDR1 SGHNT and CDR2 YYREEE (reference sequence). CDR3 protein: CASSLSAGTGANVLTL. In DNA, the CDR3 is TGTGCCAGCAGCTTGTCGGCAGGGACTGGGGCCAACGTCCTGACTCTC.

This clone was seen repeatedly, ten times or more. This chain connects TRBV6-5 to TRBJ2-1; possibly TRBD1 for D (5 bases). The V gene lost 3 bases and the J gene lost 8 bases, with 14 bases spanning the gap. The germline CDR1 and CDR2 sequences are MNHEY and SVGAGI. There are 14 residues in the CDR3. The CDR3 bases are TGTGCCAGCAGTTATCGTCATAGGGGTTATGAGCAGTTCTTC. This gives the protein CASSYRHRGYEQFF.

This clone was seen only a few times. As DNA, the CDR3 is TGTGCCAGCATAACGACAGGGACTCCTGGAAACACCATATATTTT. This sequence encodes CASITTGTPGNTIYF. The V call is TRBV12-3 or TRBV12-4, the J call TRBJ1-3; TRBD1 agrees at 7 bases. This CDR3 region has 15 residues. V gave up 7 bases and J gave up 2 bases; unmatched junction bases: 8.

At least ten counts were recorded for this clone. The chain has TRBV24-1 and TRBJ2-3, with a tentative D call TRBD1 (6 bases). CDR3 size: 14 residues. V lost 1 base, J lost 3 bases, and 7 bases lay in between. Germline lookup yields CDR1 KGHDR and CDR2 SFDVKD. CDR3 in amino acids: CATSDFRGTDTQYF. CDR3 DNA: TGTGCCACCAGTGATTTTAGGGGGACAGATACGCAGTATTTT.

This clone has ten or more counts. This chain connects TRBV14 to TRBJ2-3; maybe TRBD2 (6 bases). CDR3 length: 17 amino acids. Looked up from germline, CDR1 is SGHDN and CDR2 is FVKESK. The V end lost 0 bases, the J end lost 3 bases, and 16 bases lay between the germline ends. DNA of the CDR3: TGTGCCAGCAGCCAAGATCACGCCGGGAGTTCTACAGATACGCAGTATTTT. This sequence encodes CASSQDHAGSSTDTQYF.

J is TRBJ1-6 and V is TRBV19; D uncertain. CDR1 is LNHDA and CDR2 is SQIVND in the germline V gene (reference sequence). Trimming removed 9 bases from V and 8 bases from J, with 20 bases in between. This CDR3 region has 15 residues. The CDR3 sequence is CASDAGPLWDSPLHF. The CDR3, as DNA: TGTGCCAGCGATGCGGGTCCTCTGTGGGATTCACCCCTCCACTTT.

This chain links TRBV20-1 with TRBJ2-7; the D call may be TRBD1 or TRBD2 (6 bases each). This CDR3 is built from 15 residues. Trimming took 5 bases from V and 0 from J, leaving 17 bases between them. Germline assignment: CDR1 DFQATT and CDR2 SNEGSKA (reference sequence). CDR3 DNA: TGCAGTGCTCCACGACTAGGGGGTAGCTCCTACGAGCAGTACTTC. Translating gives CSAPRLGGSSYEQYF.